The 21 T cell receptor beta chains below come from one sample, sequenced in a study of human CD4 T cells and Enterobacteriaceae. All CD4+ cells other than CD45RA+CCR7+CD95- naive cells were sorted as memory, over 98% pure. The repertoire was sequenced with immunoSEQ multiplex PCR; TCRdb's copy has only in-frame clones and lacks some. This table holds about 25,000 clones, approximately 80% found once. Sequenced material: memory CD4+ T cells from blood. Every receptor here comes from a human donor in good health.

CDR3 amino acids: CASSFRRDGDEQYF. Written as DNA, the CDR3 is TGTGCCAGCAGCTTTCGCCGGGATGGGGACGAGCAGTACTTC. The chain combines TRBV7-9 with TRBJ2-7; D perhaps matches TRBD2 (5 bases). Germline V lookup: CDR1 SEHNR, CDR2 FQNEAQ (reference sequence). The CDR3 totals 14 residues. Trimming cost V 3 bases and J 5 bases, with 14 bases left between them.

This clone has just one count. The chain links TRBV20-1 to TRBJ2-7; D might be TRBD1 (6 bases). Deletions cut 5 bases from V and 3 bases from J, with 8 bases between. From germline, CDR1 is DFQATT and CDR2 SNEGSKA (reference sequence). The CDR3 sequence is 11 residues long. This CDR3 reads CSAEQGYEQYF. DNA for the CDR3: TGCAGTGCTGAACAGGGCTACGAGCAGTACTTC.

J is TRBJ1-1 and V is TRBV19, with a possible D match to TRBD1 (6 bases). CDR1 is LNHDA, CDR2 SQIVND, per germline (reference sequence). Between the trimmed V and J ends, which lost 6 bases and 1 base, there was a span of 15 bases. The CDR3 runs 15 residues. CDR3 nucleotides: TGTGCCAGTAGCTATCAAATGGACAGGAACACTGAAGCTTTCTTT. Protein product: CASSYQMDRNTEAFF.

The chain is built from TRBV5-1 and TRBJ2-5; D call uncertain. V lost 7 bases, J lost 2 bases, and 6 bases lay in between. Looked up from germline, CDR1 is SGHRS and CDR2 is YFSETQ. This CDR3 region has 11 residues. The CDR3 DNA reads TGCGCCAGCGGGGAACAAGAGACCCAGTACTTC. Its translation: CASGEQETQYF.

This clone was counted only a few times. V is TRBV9 and J is TRBJ2-5; 9 nucleotides agree with TRBD2. J lost 1 base, V lost 0 bases, and 10 bases had no gene match. Looked up from germline, CDR1 is SGDLS and CDR2 is YYNGEE. This CDR3 is 18 amino acids long. The DNA for the CDR3 is TGTGCCAGCAGCGTAGGGCCCGCGGCGGGAGGGAGCCAAGAGACCCAGTACTTC. Residues: CASSVGPAAGGSQETQYF. Looking up the rest from reference TRBV9 and TRBJ2-5 gives the full variable domain: DSGVTQTPKHLITATGQRVTLRCSPRSGDLSVYWYQQSLDQGLQFLIQYYNGEERAKGNILERFSAQQFPDLHSELNLSSLELGDSALYFCASSVGPAAGGSQETQYFGPGTRLLVL.

The rearrangement joins TRBV28 to TRBJ1-1; D is ambiguous. Germline V gene sequence: CDR1 MDHEN, CDR2 SYDVKM. The CDR3 has 11 amino acids. Trimming stripped 6 bases from V and 5 bases from J, with 7 bases between. CDR3 in amino acids: CASRQKTEAFF. The CDR3 DNA follows: TGTGCCAGCAGACAGAAGACTGAAGCTTTCTTT.

This chain joins TRBV10-3 and TRBJ2-1; TRBD1 agrees at 8 bases. The CDR3 runs to 13 residues. From germline, CDR1 is ENHRY and CDR2 SYGVKD. Trimming at V came to 6 bases and at J to 4 bases, leaving 2 bases not matched to a gene. The CDR3 is CAIRGQVYNEQFF. The DNA for the CDR3 is TGTGCCATCAGGGGACAGGTTTACAATGAGCAGTTCTTC.

The chain has TRBV27 and TRBJ1-2; D perhaps matches TRBD1 (5 bases). Trimming cost V 8 bases and J 0 bases, with 13 bases left between them. This CDR3 is built from 14 residues. Germline V CDR1 and CDR2: MNHEY, SMNVEV (reference sequence). CDR3 in amino acids: CASGLGVANYGYTF. DNA for the CDR3: TGTGCCAGCGGACTGGGGGTCGCTAACTATGGCTACACCTTC.

The rearrangement links TRBV6-1 to TRBJ2-2; tentative D call: TRBD2 (6 bases). Germline values: CDR1 MNHNS, CDR2 SASEGT. The ends were cut back, 0 bases at V and 2 bases at J, with 13 bases in the middle. The CDR3 consists of 17 residues. This CDR3 is CASSEALGRGNTGELFF. CDR3 nucleotide sequence: TGTGCCAGCAGTGAAGCGCTTGGGCGGGGAAACACCGGGGAGCTGTTTTTT.

The rearrangement joins TRBV5-1 to TRBJ1-2, with 10 bases fitting TRBD1. The CDR3 covers 18 residues. With 1 base clipped from V and 4 bases from J, the junction kept 13 bases outside the gene matches. Germline CDR1 and CDR2: SGHRS and YFSETQ. In DNA, the CDR3 is TGCGCCAGCAGCTTGAGTGGGGACAGGGGATCGGTTGGCTATGGCTACACCTTC. Amino acids: CASSLSGDRGSVGYGYTF.

The chain employs TRBV14 and TRBJ2-7; D is ambiguous. The ends were cut back, 2 bases at V and 6 bases at J, with 17 bases in the middle. The germline gives CDR1 SGHDN, CDR2 FVKESK. There are 15 residues in the CDR3. Written as DNA, the CDR3 is TGTGCCAGCAGCCAACTCGGACGACCGACGGGCGAGCAGTACTTC. The encoded protein is CASSQLGRPTGEQYF. The full variable domain, completed using reference TRBV14 and TRBJ2-7, is EAGVTQFPSHSVIEKGQTVTLRCDPISGHDNLYWYRRVMGKEIKFLLHFVKESKQDESGMPNNRFLAERTGGTYSTLKVQPAELEDSGVYFCASSQLGRPTGEQYFGPGTRLTVT.

The chain couples TRBV7-2 to TRBJ1-1, with D possibly matching TRBD1 (6 bases). Trimming left V 3 bases short and J 1 base short, with 21 bases between. In germline, CDR1 is SGHTA, CDR2 FQGNSA. This CDR3 region has 18 residues. The CDR3 reads CASSFRFGGGFGNTEAFF. The DNA for the CDR3 is TGTGCCAGCAGCTTCCGGTTTGGTGGGGGCTTCGGGAACACTGAAGCTTTCTTT.

This clone was seen more than once but under ten times. V gene TRBV28 combines with J gene TRBJ1-3; D remains ambiguous. Germline CDR1 MDHEN, CDR2 SYDVKM. The CDR3 loop spans 15 amino acids. Trimming shortened V by 3 bases and J by 0 bases, and 9 bases separated the two germline ends. CDR3 DNA sequence: TGTGCCAGCAGTTTGGGCGGGGACTCTGGAAACACCATATATTTT. Its protein product is CASSLGGDSGNTIYF.

The chain links TRBV6-4 to TRBJ2-3; D is possibly TRBD2 (5 bases). This CDR3 has 13 residues. V lost 3 bases and J 6 bases, leaving 10 bases between the germline ends. CDR1 is MRHNA, CDR2 SNTAGT, per germline. The CDR3 DNA reads as TGTGCCAGCAGTGAAGGACTGCCCGATACGCAGTATTTT. It encodes CASSEGLPDTQYF.

The chain's CDR3 is CASSIERGQGVGETQYF. The CDR3 DNA sequence: TGTGCCAGTAGTATCGAGCGCGGACAGGGGGTTGGAGAGACCCAGTACTTC. V is TRBV19 and J is TRBJ2-5; 10 bases map to TRBD1. The CDR3 is 17 amino acids. Per the germline V gene, CDR1 is LNHDA and CDR2 is SQIVND (reference sequence). J gave up 4 bases and V 3 bases, and 11 bases lay outside the gene matches.

The gene calls are TRBV30 and TRBJ1-5; the D gene is possibly TRBD1 (6 bases). The CDR3 spans 14 residues. Germline V gene data show CDR1 as GTSNPN and CDR2 as SVGIG (reference sequence). Trimming stripped 2 bases from V and 7 bases from J, with 15 bases between. CDR3 DNA sequence: TGTGCCTGGAGTCCCGGATGGGGGGCCCAGCCCCAGCATTTT. Protein product: CAWSPGWGAQPQHF.

The chain has TRBV5-5 and TRBJ2-3; 8 bases align to TRBD2. Trimming cost V 5 bases and J 2 bases; bases outside gene matches: 13. CDR1 is SGHKS and CDR2 is YYEKEE in the germline V gene (reference sequence). CDR3 length: 17 residues. The CDR3 here is CASSPQKRGSNTDTQYF. The CDR3 DNA reads TGTGCCAGCAGTCCTCAAAAGCGGGGGTCCAACACAGATACGCAGTATTTT.

For this clone: The junction differs from germline at one of its ends, possibly a read error. V and J are TRBV6-4 and TRBJ2-3; D not resolved. This CDR3 is 10 amino acids long. Germline V gene lookup returns CDR1 MRHNA and CDR2 SNTAGT. DNA of the CDR3: TGTGCCAGCAGAAATGACCTGGGCTTCTTT. Protein sequence: CASRNDLGFF.

The chain couples TRBV2 to TRBJ2-7; 9 bases agree with TRBD2. This CDR3 is 14 amino acids long. J was trimmed by 4 bases and V by 3 bases; bases with no gene match: 4. In germline, CDR1 is SNHLY, CDR2 FYNNEI. The CDR3 sequence is CASSEETSGYEQYF. Here the CDR3 DNA reads TGTGCCAGCAGTGAGGAGACTAGCGGATACGAGCAGTACTTC.

J is TRBJ2-1 and V is TRBV21-1; the table's D call TRBD2 went unverified against the DNA. TRBV21-1 is shown as a pseudogene. The CDR3 has 15 residues. CDR3 sequence reads: CASSKEPVPGNEQFF. The CDR3 DNA reads as TGTGCCAGCAGCAAAGAGCCGGTCCCCGGCAATGAGCAGTTCTTC.

The J gene is TRBJ1-2, the V gene TRBV10-2, with D unresolved. Germline assignment: CDR1 WSHSY and CDR2 SAAADI. The CDR3 has 13 residues. With 10 bases removed from V and 2 bases from J, the gap between germline ends came to 14 bases. This CDR3 reads CATATDTNYGYTF. CDR3 coding DNA: TGCGCCACCGCAACTGACACGAACTATGGCTACACCTTC.